The 32 T cell receptor beta chains presented below share a single source sample, sequenced in a study of T cells after yellow fever vaccination. TCRdb ran MiXCR on the 5' RACE reads and lists one entry per CDR3 protein. This sample has some 350,000 distinct CDR3 sequences; roughly 8.7% occur once, and the top ten carry more than 15%. The source material was PBMCs, sampled on the day of the first yellow fever vaccination. These TCRs come from a man in his late teens or twenties who received the YFV17D yellow fever vaccine.

This clonotype was seen only a few times. V usage is TRBV5-1 and J usage is TRBJ2-2; 10 nucleotides line up with TRBD2. The CDR3 loop spans 15 amino acids. Looked up from germline, CDR1 is SGHRS and CDR2 is YFSETQ. J lost 5 bases, V lost 4 bases, and 5 bases had no gene match. The CDR3, as DNA: TGCGCCAGCAGCCCGGGACTAGCGTTAACCGGGGAGCTGTTTTTT. As protein: CASSPGLALTGELFF.

The chain is built from TRBV20-1 and TRBJ1-1; TRBD1 matches at 7 bases. J lost 3 bases, V lost 1 base, and 8 bases had no gene match. Germline V gives CDR1 DFQATT, CDR2 SNEGSKA (reference sequence). The CDR3 is 15 amino acids. Written as DNA, the CDR3 is TGCAGTGCTAGAGGCCTAGGACAGGCGCACACTGAAGCTTTCTTT. Protein sequence: CSARGLGQAHTEAFF.

A few counts support this clonotype. The V gene is TRBV7-3, the J gene TRBJ1-1; D is unresolved. This CDR3 region has 15 residues. V lost 7 bases, J lost 4 bases, and 19 bases lay in between. In germline, CDR1 is SGHTA, CDR2 FQGTGA. The CDR3 protein is CASTIGMDEGTEAFF. CDR3 bases: TGTGCCAGCACCATTGGGATGGATGAAGGCACTGAAGCTTTCTTT.

The table lists this clonotype with many counts. The chain carries TRBV4-3 and TRBJ1-4, with 7 bases identical to TRBD1. This CDR3 spans 13 amino acids. Germline V lookup: CDR1 LGHNA, CDR2 YSLEER. V gave up 4 bases and J gave up 4 bases; unmatched junction bases: 0. CDR3 in DNA: TGCGCCAGCAGCCGGGACAGTAATGAAAAACTGTTTTTT. Translation: CASSRDSNEKLFF.

The chain recombines TRBV5-1 with TRBJ2-1; 7 bases align to TRBD2. V shed 4 bases, J shed 7 bases, and the junction held 5 bases outside the gene matches. Germline CDR1 is SGHRS and CDR2 is YFSETQ. This CDR3 contains 13 residues. The CDR3 nucleotides are TGCGCCAGCAGCCACGAAGCGGGAAATGAGCAGTTCTTC. This encodes CASSHEAGNEQFF.

The rearrangement links TRBV15 to TRBJ1-1; D not certain. The V end lost 0 bases, the J end lost 0 bases, and 14 bases lay between the germline ends. This CDR3 has 17 amino acids. Looked up from germline, CDR1 is LNHNV and CDR2 is YYDKDF (reference sequence). The CDR3 region is CATSRDEWGFLNTEAFF. CDR3 nucleotides: TGTGCCACCAGCAGAGATGAATGGGGATTTTTGAACACTGAAGCTTTCTTT. Complete variable domain (other parts from reference TRBV15 and TRBJ1-1): DAMVIQNPRYQVTQFGKPVTLSCSQTLNHNVMYWYQQKSSQAPKLLFHYYDKDFNNEADTPDNFQSRRPNTSFCFLDIRSPGLGDTAMYLCATSRDEWGFLNTEAFFGQGTRLTVV.

This clonotype has just one count. The CDR3 is CASLNSGGARDTQYF. CDR3 sequence (DNA): TGTGCCAGTCTAAACAGCGGGGGGGCGAGAGATACGCAGTATTTT. The rearrangement links TRBV6-1 to TRBJ2-3; 10 bases are a match to TRBD2. Germline assignment: CDR1 MNHNS and CDR2 SASEGT. The CDR3 is 15 residues long. V trimming: 9 bases; J trimming: 5 bases; junction bases outside the gene matches: 11.

There are a few counts of this clonotype. This sequence joins TRBV5-8 and TRBJ2-3, with TRBD1 matching 8 bases. Germline trimming cut 3 bases from V and 0 bases from J; bases unmatched to any gene: 6. Germline CDR1 reads SGHTS; CDR2 reads YDEGEE. The CDR3 is 16 residues long. CDR3 sequence (DNA): TGTGCCAGCAGCTCGCAGGGGGCGGGGAGCACAGATACGCAGTATTTT. Encoded protein: CASSSQGAGSTDTQYF.

The chain couples TRBV6-2 or TRBV6-3 to TRBJ2-1; the match to TRBD2 covers 7 bases. V was pared by 1 base and J by 7 bases, with 13 bases of the junction left unmatched. Germline lookup yields CDR1 MNHEY and CDR2 SVGEGT. CDR3 length: 17 residues. CDR3 coding DNA: TGTGCCAGCAGTTACTATGGCGGGGGAGAGGGAAGAAATGAGCAGTTCTTC. Protein sequence: CASSYYGGGEGRNEQFF.

The table lists this clonotype with a few counts. The chain carries TRBV5-1 and TRBJ1-2; TRBD1 might be the D (6 bases). The V and J ends lost 2 bases and 4 bases respectively, with 15 bases between them. The germline gives CDR1 SGHRS, CDR2 YFSETQ. The CDR3 covers 15 residues. The CDR3 loop is CASSFGQGLGYGYTF. The CDR3 bases are TGCGCCAGCAGCTTTGGGCAGGGGCTAGGCTATGGCTACACCTTC.

This clonotype was counted at least ten times. The V call is TRBV20-1, the J call TRBJ2-5; tentative D call: TRBD2 (6 bases). Germline-derived CDR1 and CDR2 are DFQATT and SNEGSKA (reference sequence). The CDR3 loop spans 14 amino acids. V shed 2 bases and J shed 2 bases, with 12 bases lying between them. The CDR3 reads CSARSWREQETQYF. The CDR3, as DNA: TGCAGTGCTAGATCTTGGAGGGAACAAGAGACCCAGTACTTC.

The chain links TRBV5-1 to TRBJ1-1; 9 bases fit TRBD1. In germline, CDR1 is SGHRS, CDR2 YFSETQ. The V segment lost 7 bases and the J segment 11 bases; nucleotides outside the gene matches: 9. This CDR3 comprises 12 residues. CDR3 sequence: CASDLGTGQAFF. The DNA for the CDR3 is TGCGCCAGCGATTTAGGGACAGGGCAGGCTTTCTTT.

The genes are TRBV4-2 and TRBJ2-7; D not certain. Trimming removed 3 bases from V and 3 bases from J, with 12 bases in between. Germline V CDR1 and CDR2: LGHNA, YNFKEQ. The CDR3 totals 14 residues. Here the CDR3 DNA reads TGTGCCAGCAGCCAGATCTTAGAAGGCTACGAGCAGTACTTC. This gives the protein CASSQILEGYEQYF.

Ten or more counts support this clonotype. The chain couples TRBV6-2 or TRBV6-3 to TRBJ2-6; 8 bases align to TRBD1. There are 20 residues in the CDR3. Germline CDR1 is MNHEY and CDR2 is SVGEGT. V shed 2 bases, J shed 0 bases, and the junction held 12 bases outside the gene matches. The CDR3 bases are TGTGCCAGCAGTTACAGGACAGGGTATCAACCACACTCTGGGGCCAACGTCCTGACTTTC. This sequence encodes CASSYRTGYQPHSGANVLTF.

This clonotype was picked up many times. The chain has TRBV27 and TRBJ2-3; D is undetermined. Germline V gene lookup returns CDR1 MNHEY and CDR2 SMNVEV (reference sequence). The V gene lost 8 bases and the J gene lost 1 base, with 10 bases spanning the gap. There are 13 residues in the CDR3. The CDR3 nucleotides read TGTGCCAGCCGTCGGGCAGGCACAGATACGCAGTATTTT. Amino acids: CASRRAGTDTQYF.

This clonotype was observed at least ten times. The rearrangement joins TRBV5-1 to TRBJ1-1; D remains ambiguous. Deletions cut 0 bases from V and 1 base from J, with 7 bases between. There are 14 residues in the CDR3. CDR1 SGHRS and CDR2 YFSETQ come from the germline V gene. CDR3 amino acids: CASSLGPTNTEAFF. For the CDR3, the DNA is TGCGCCAGCAGCTTGGGACCTACGAACACTGAAGCTTTCTTT.

This clonotype was counted between two and nine times. The chain uses TRBV12-1 and TRBJ2-3; TRBD2 is taken as the D call from the table, unchecked against the DNA. TRBV12-1 is tagged as a pseudogene. CDR3 length: 17 amino acids. This chain's CDR3 is CASSTTISGSLGDTQYF. Here the CDR3 DNA reads TGTGCCAGCAGCACCACGATTAGCGGGTCCCTTGGGGATACGCAGTATTTT.

The rearrangement uses TRBV12-3 or TRBV12-4 and TRBJ2-1, with 9 bases identical to TRBD2. The trim removed 2 bases at V and 6 bases at J, leaving 5 bases unmatched. This CDR3 comprises 15 residues. The CDR3: CASSLYAGGANEQFF. Here the CDR3 DNA reads TGTGCCAGCAGTTTATACGCGGGGGGGGCCAATGAGCAGTTCTTC.

This clonotype was seen more than once but under ten times. The chain uses TRBV6-5 and TRBJ1-4; D ambiguous. Trimming cost V 4 bases and J 10 bases, with 10 bases left between them. The CDR3 loop spans 12 amino acids. The germline gives CDR1 MNHEY, CDR2 SVGAGI. The CDR3 protein is CASSFGNGKLFF. The CDR3 DNA is TGTGCCAGCAGTTTCGGAAACGGAAAACTGTTTTTT.

The CDR3: CASSINGGLAGGYEQYF. The CDR3 DNA is TGTGCCAGCAGCATCAACGGAGGACTAGCGGGGGGCTACGAGCAGTACTTC. This chain uses TRBV5-4 with TRBJ2-7; 14 bases are shared with TRBD2. The CDR3 consists of 17 residues. Germline CDR1 SGHNT, CDR2 YYREEE (reference sequence). With 4 bases clipped from V and 3 bases from J, the junction kept 9 bases outside the gene matches.

This clonotype appeared a few times. This chain links TRBV6-5 with TRBJ1-1; TRBD1 might be the D (5 bases). CDR1 and CDR2 (germline): MNHEY, SVGAGI. V lost 2 bases, J lost 7 bases, and 8 bases lay in between. CDR3 length equals 12 residues. In DNA form, the CDR3 reads TGTGCCAGCAGTTACCGGGGGGTTGAAGCTTTCTTT. It is translated as CASSYRGVEAFF.

This clonotype was seen repeatedly, ten times or more. V gene TRBV12-3 or TRBV12-4 combines with J gene TRBJ2-2; possibly TRBD1 for D (6 bases). Trimming took off 3 bases at V and 4 bases at J, with 12 bases between the two ends. This CDR3 comprises 15 residues. The CDR3 region is CASSFGQGSTGELFF. The CDR3 nucleotides read TGTGCCAGCAGTTTCGGGCAGGGGAGCACCGGGGAGCTGTTTTTT.

This clonotype was seen only a few times. The chain joins TRBV18 to TRBJ2-3, with a weak D call TRBD2 (6 bases). The V gene's germline CDR1 is KGHSH and CDR2 LQKENI. Trimming removed 1 base from V and 10 bases from J, with 18 bases in between. CDR3 length equals 15 residues. Here the CDR3 reads CASSPRWRGGISQYF. DNA for the CDR3: TGTGCCAGCTCACCACGGTGGAGGGGAGGTATTTCGCAGTATTTT.

This clonotype was recorded a few times. The V gene is TRBV18, the J gene TRBJ1-2; tentatively, D is TRBD1 (5 bases). Trimming stripped 2 bases from V and 4 bases from J, with 8 bases between. CDR3 length: 13 amino acids. Germline V gives CDR1 KGHSH, CDR2 LQKENI. Here the CDR3 reads CASSPRGVYGYTF. The CDR3 DNA reads TGTGCCAGCTCACCAAGAGGGGTCTATGGCTACACCTTC.

The chain recombines TRBV15 with TRBJ1-6; possible D gene TRBD1, 5 bases. Between the trimmed V and J ends, which lost 0 bases and 0 bases, there was a span of 12 bases. The CDR3 consists of 18 residues. Germline lookup yields CDR1 LNHNV and CDR2 YYDKDF (reference sequence). The CDR3 nucleotides are TGTGCCACCAGCAGAGATCGGGGGGGGAGCTCCTATAATTCACCCCTCCACTTT. Protein: CATSRDRGGSSYNSPLHF.

This clonotype was counted only a few times. The chain is built from TRBV10-3 and TRBJ2-3; TRBD2 matches at 11 bases. The J segment lost 2 bases and the V segment lost 4 bases, leaving 2 bases of the junction unmatched. CDR3 size: 15 residues. Germline V CDR1 and CDR2: ENHRY, SYGVKD. CDR3 amino acids: CAISGGLAATDTQYF. For the CDR3, the DNA is TGTGCCATCAGTGGGGGACTAGCGGCCACAGATACGCAGTATTTT.

This clonotype has just a few counts. The chain has TRBV6-2 or TRBV6-3 and TRBJ2-1; 7 bases line up with TRBD2. The germline V gene encodes CDR1 MNHEY and CDR2 SVGEGT. Trimming cost V 7 bases and J 0 bases; bases outside gene matches: 6. The CDR3 length is 15 residues. The CDR3 protein is CASTPSGSSYNEQFF. CDR3 nucleotide sequence: TGTGCCAGCACTCCTAGCGGCAGCTCCTACAATGAGCAGTTCTTC.

The rearrangement links TRBV20-1 to TRBJ2-1, with 14 bases lining up with TRBD2. The CDR3 is 15 residues long. CDR1 DFQATT and CDR2 SNEGSKA come from the germline V gene (reference sequence). Trimming removed 5 bases from V and 6 bases from J; junction bases left unmatched: 6. The CDR3 region is CSASTGTSGGNEQFF. DNA for the CDR3: TGCAGTGCTTCAACCGGGACTAGCGGGGGCAATGAGCAGTTCTTC.

This sequence joins TRBV12-3 or TRBV12-4 and TRBJ2-7, with a possible D match to TRBD1 (5 bases). V lost 3 bases, J lost 2 bases, and 8 bases lay in between. The CDR3 is 13 amino acids. The CDR3 sequence: CASSFQGPYEQYV. CDR3 DNA: TGTGCCAGCAGTTTTCAGGGTCCCTACGAGCAGTACGTC.

This clonotype appeared a few times. This chain connects TRBV5-1 to TRBJ2-2; tentatively, D is TRBD1 (6 bases). The CDR3 extends over 14 amino acids. Trimming stripped 5 bases from V and 4 bases from J, with 12 bases between. Germline V gene sequence: CDR1 SGHRS, CDR2 YFSETQ. Written as DNA, the CDR3 is TGCGCCAGCAGTGGACAGCCGAGCACCGGGGAGCTGTTTTTT. Translating it yields CASSGQPSTGELFF.

Turning to this clonotype: Just one base apart from a much larger clone, this may be a read error. The rearrangement uses TRBV4-1 and TRBJ1-6, with a weak D call TRBD1 (5 bases). Trimming removed 6 bases at V and 7 bases at J, with 13 bases between. This CDR3 comprises 14 residues. The germline V gene has CDR1 MGHRA and CDR2 YSYEKL. The CDR3 reads CASRQQGVNSPLHF. The CDR3 DNA is TGCGCCAGCAGACAGCAAGGGGTAAATTCACCCCTCCACTTT.

The sample holds a few counts of this clonotype. The chain combines TRBV9 with TRBJ2-1, with 10 bases matching TRBD2. This CDR3 spans 15 amino acids. The trim removed 0 bases at V and 4 bases at J, leaving 1 base unmatched. Looked up from germline, CDR1 is SGDLS and CDR2 is YYNGEE. The CDR3 loop is CASSVGTSGYNEQFF. For the CDR3, the DNA is TGTGCCAGCAGCGTAGGGACTAGCGGTTACAATGAGCAGTTCTTC.